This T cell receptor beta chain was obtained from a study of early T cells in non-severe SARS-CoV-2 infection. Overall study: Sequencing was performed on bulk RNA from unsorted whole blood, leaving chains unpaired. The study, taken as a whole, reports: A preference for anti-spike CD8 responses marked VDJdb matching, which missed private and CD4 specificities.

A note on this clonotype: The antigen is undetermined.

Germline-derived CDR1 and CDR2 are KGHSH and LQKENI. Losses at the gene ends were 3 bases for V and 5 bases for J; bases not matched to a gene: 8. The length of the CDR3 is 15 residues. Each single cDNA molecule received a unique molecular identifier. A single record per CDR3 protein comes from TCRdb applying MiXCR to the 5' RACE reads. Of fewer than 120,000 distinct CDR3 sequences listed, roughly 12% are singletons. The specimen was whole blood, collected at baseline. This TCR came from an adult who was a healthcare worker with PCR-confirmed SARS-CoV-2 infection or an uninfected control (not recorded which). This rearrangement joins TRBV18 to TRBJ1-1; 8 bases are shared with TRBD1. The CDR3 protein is CASSPTDRVGTEAFF. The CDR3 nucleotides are TGTGCCAGCTCACCGACGGACAGGGTGGGGACTGAAGCTTTCTTT.